These 10 T cell receptor beta chains originate from one sample sequenced in a study of blood T cell repertoires in COVID-19. Here immunoSEQ multiplex PCR was the method, and the copy in TCRdb shows in-frame clones only, minus some. The sample has about 330,000 clones, roughly 90% seen once. The specimen was PBMCs or T cells enriched from blood (not recorded which). The source is a woman aged 30 to 39 who had recovered from COVID-19.

V gene TRBV27 combines with J gene TRBJ1-4; D gene unclear. This CDR3 is 13 amino acids long. V shed 2 bases and J shed 8 bases, with 9 bases lying between them. The germline V gene encodes CDR1 MNHEY and CDR2 SMNVEV (reference sequence). CDR3 loop: CASSLGFREKLFF. The CDR3 DNA reads TGTGCCAGCAGTTTAGGGTTCAGGGAAAAACTGTTTTTT.

The V call is TRBV28, the J call TRBJ1-1; D is ambiguous. The CDR3 spans 12 residues. Deletions cut 6 bases from V and 6 bases from J, with 11 bases between. CDR1 is MDHEN, CDR2 SYDVKM, per germline. The CDR3, as DNA: TGTGCCAGCAGCTCCATGAGGCCTGAAGCTTTCTTT. This encodes CASSSMRPEAFF.

This clone was counted once. J is TRBJ2-2 and V is TRBV28; D is perhaps TRBD2 (5 bases). V lost 3 bases to trimming and J lost 6 bases, with 14 bases between them. Germline-derived CDR1 and CDR2 are MDHEN and SYDVKM. The CDR3 covers 15 residues. CDR3 sequence: CASSFNGLGAGELFF. As DNA, the CDR3 is TGTGCCAGCAGTTTTAATGGACTCGGGGCCGGGGAGCTGTTTTTT.

The chain links TRBV9 to TRBJ1-3; the match to TRBD1 covers 7 bases. Losses at the gene ends were 2 bases for V and 3 bases for J; bases not matched to a gene: 8. The CDR3 extends over 16 amino acids. From germline, CDR1 is SGDLS and CDR2 YYNGEE. CDR3 nucleotides: TGTGCCAGCAGCGTTGAACAGGGGCAGGTTGGAAACACCATATATTTT. It yields the protein CASSVEQGQVGNTIYF.

The chain combines TRBV11-2 with TRBJ2-4, with a possible D match to TRBD2 (5 bases). This CDR3 is built from 15 residues. Per the germline V gene, CDR1 is SGHAT and CDR2 is FQNNGV. V was clipped by 5 bases and J by 0 bases, with 11 bases between them. This CDR3 reads CASSPSGEAKNIQYF. CDR3 DNA sequence: TGTGCCAGCAGCCCCTCCGGGGAAGCCAAAAACATTCAGTACTTC.

The V and J genes are TRBV27 and TRBJ1-1, with D maybe TRBD1 (6 bases). This CDR3 contains 16 residues. V was trimmed by 5 bases and J by 0 bases, leaving 16 bases between them. Germline values: CDR1 MNHEY, CDR2 SMNVEV (reference sequence). The DNA for the CDR3 is TGTGCCAGCAGTATAAGGGGGTTCCCTATGAACACTGAAGCTTTCTTT. It yields the protein CASSIRGFPMNTEAFF.

The rearrangement uses TRBV3-1 (or the pseudogene TRBV3-2) and TRBJ1-3, with TRBD1 identical over 7 bases. CDR1 and CDR2 from the germline V gene are LGHDT and YNNKEL (reference sequence). J was trimmed by 3 bases and V by 3 bases; bases with no gene match: 5. The CDR3 has 15 residues. CDR3 sequence: CASSHPTGFGNTIYF. CDR3 nucleotides: TGTGCCAGCAGCCACCCGACAGGGTTTGGAAACACCATATATTTT.

This clone was seen just once. V usage is TRBV5-8 and J usage is TRBJ1-2; D is undetermined. V was cut by 2 bases and J by 4 bases, with 6 bases left in between. CDR1 is SGHTS and CDR2 is YDEGEE in the germline V gene. There are 12 residues in the CDR3. CDR3 sequence: CASSFSLYGYTF. The CDR3, as DNA: TGTGCCAGCAGCTTCTCCCTCTATGGCTACACCTTC. The entire variable domain, with the rest obtained from reference TRBV5-8 and TRBJ1-2, is as follows: EAGVTQSPTHLIKTRGQQATLRCSPISGHTSVYWYQQALGLGLQFLLWYDEGEERNRGNFPPRFSGRQFPNYSSELNVNALELEDSALYLCASSFSLYGYTFGSGTRLTVV.

The rearrangement joins TRBV7-9 to TRBJ2-3; TRBD2 matches 10 bases. V dropped 6 bases and J dropped 2; count of bases not matched to a gene: 11. This CDR3 spans 17 amino acids. Germline CDR1 and CDR2: SEHNR and FQNEAQ (reference sequence). The DNA of the CDR3 is TGTGCCAGCAGTAACGAGCGGGGGGGCCACCTCACAGATACGCAGTATTTT. It translates to CASSNERGGHLTDTQYF. The complete variable domain, with remaining parts taken from reference TRBV7-9 and TRBJ2-3, reads DTGVSQNPRHKITKRGQNVTFRCDPISEHNRLYWYRQTLGQGPEFLTYFQNEAQLEKSRLLSDRFSAERPKGSFSTLEIQRTEQGDSAMYLCASSNERGGHLTDTQYFGPGTRLTVL.

This chain connects TRBV29-1 to TRBJ1-2; 8 bases align to TRBD1. The germline CDR1 and CDR2 sequences are SQVTM and ANQGSEA. The CDR3 is 15 amino acids. The J segment lost 6 bases and the V segment lost 5 bases, leaving 14 bases of the junction unmatched. For the CDR3, the DNA is TGCAGCGTTTTATGGCAGGGGGCGCTTATCAATGGCTACACCTTC. It specifies CSVLWQGALINGYTF.